These 27 T cell receptor beta chains share one sample of origin, sequenced in a study of T cells in Graves' hyperthyroidism and ophthalmopathy. There were TCR beta CDR3 regions amplified from RNA transcripts. An initial round of RT-PCR targeting the TCR CDR3 relied on the HTBI primer set. MiXCR, applied by TCRdb to the multiplex PCR reads, yields one record per CDR3 protein. The sample contains roughly 290,000 distinct CDR3 sequences, about 13% of which appear only once. The sequencing sample was made of blood. All receptors derive from a woman between 35 and 50 years old with Graves' hyperthyroidism.

This clonotype occurred many times. The rearrangement links TRBV12-3 or TRBV12-4 to TRBJ2-7, with 11 bases that match TRBD1. The CDR3 spans 13 residues. V lost 4 bases to trimming and J lost 6 bases; unmatched junction nucleotides: 2. The CDR3 loop is CASSSGQGGEQYF. The CDR3 bases are TGTGCCAGCAGTTCGGGACAGGGGGGCGAGCAGTACTTC.

This clonotype was observed many times. The chain couples TRBV27 to TRBJ1-1; D gene uncertain. Germline V gene lookup returns CDR1 MNHEY and CDR2 SMNVEV (reference sequence). CDR3 length: 15 amino acids. Trimming took off 0 bases at V and 5 bases at J, with 13 bases between the two ends. The CDR3 here is CASSLSPGRETEAFF. The CDR3 nucleotides read TGTGCCAGCAGTTTATCTCCTGGGAGGGAAACTGAAGCTTTCTTT.

The rearrangement uses TRBV9 and TRBJ1-5; 8 bases line up with TRBD1. Losses at the gene ends were 7 bases for V and 3 bases for J; bases not matched to a gene: 3. The CDR3 covers 13 residues. The germline gives CDR1 SGDLS, CDR2 YYNGEE. CDR3 region: CASGQGINQPQHF. The CDR3 nucleotides are TGTGCCAGCGGACAGGGTATCAATCAGCCCCAGCATTTT.

This clonotype showed up many times. The V and J genes are TRBV7-2 and TRBJ2-5; D remains unclear. Germline lookup yields CDR1 SGHTA and CDR2 FQGNSA. Trimming cost V 3 bases and J 4 bases, with 9 bases left between them. This CDR3 comprises 13 residues. CDR3 sequence: CASSFSFTETQYF. The CDR3 DNA is TGTGCCAGCAGCTTTAGTTTTACAGAGACCCAGTACTTC. The whole variable domain, remainder taken from reference TRBV7-2 and TRBJ2-5, is GAGVSQSPSNKVTEKGKDVELRCDPISGHTALYWYRQSLGQGLEFLIYFQGNSAPDKSGLPSDRFSAERTGGSVSTLTIQRTQQEDSAVYLCASSFSFTETQYFGPGTRLLVL.

V is TRBV12-3 or TRBV12-4 and J is TRBJ1-3; D is perhaps TRBD1 (5 bases). The CDR3 has 15 residues. V was cut by 6 bases and J by 2 bases, with 14 bases left in between. Here the CDR3 reads CASSPMGGAGNTIYF. CDR3 nucleotides: TGTGCCAGCAGCCCCATGGGGGGGGCTGGAAACACCATATATTTT.

This clonotype was counted at least ten times. The rearrangement links TRBV11-1 to TRBJ2-7, with D unclear. The CDR3 length is 11 residues. V shed 5 bases and J shed 2 bases, with 4 bases lying between them. Germline V CDR1 and CDR2: SGHAT, FQDESV (reference sequence). The CDR3 sequence: CASSAAYEQYF. In DNA, the CDR3 is TGTGCCAGCAGCGCCGCCTACGAGCAGTACTTC.

With regard to this clonotype: Given a much more abundant clone one base away, this may be a read error. The chain couples TRBV30 to TRBJ1-1; the D is unclear. This CDR3 region has 11 residues. The V gene lost 3 bases and the J gene lost 1 base, with 3 bases spanning the gap. Germline-derived CDR1 and CDR2 are GTSNPN and SVGIG (reference sequence). The CDR3 coding sequence is TGTGCCTGGAGGGGGAACACTGAAGCTTTCTTT. Translation gives CAWRGNTEAFF.

In this sample, this clonotype turned up a few times. The chain couples TRBV12-3 or TRBV12-4 to TRBJ1-1; TRBD1 aligns across 10 bases. CDR3 length: 13 amino acids. Germline trimming cut 5 bases from V and 10 bases from J; bases unmatched to any gene: 7. The DNA for the CDR3 is TGTGCCAGCAGTAGAGGGACAGGGGTTCCAGCTTTCTTT. Translating it yields CASSRGTGVPAFF.

The chain combines TRBV9 with TRBJ2-3; D possibly corresponds to TRBD2 (6 bases). CDR1 is SGDLS and CDR2 is YYNGEE in the germline V gene. V shed 3 bases and J shed 2 bases, with 13 bases lying between them. This CDR3 contains 15 residues. The CDR3 nucleotides are TGTGCCAGCAGCGGATGGAGCGGGCACACAGATACGCAGTATTTT. This translates into CASSGWSGHTDTQYF.

This clonotype was detected a few times. The genes are TRBV15 and TRBJ2-7; D tentatively fits TRBD1 or TRBD2 (6 bases each). V was shortened by 3 bases and J by 4 bases, with 22 bases between the two germline ends. CDR1 LNHNV and CDR2 YYDKDF come from the germline V gene (reference sequence). The CDR3 spans 17 residues. CDR3 amino acids: CATSRGGGSLLGYEQYF. In DNA, the CDR3 is TGTGCCACCAGCAGGGGGGGCGGGTCCCTGTTAGGGTACGAGCAGTACTTC.

This sequence joins TRBV5-5 and TRBJ2-7, with a possible D match to TRBD1 (6 bases). Trimming took off 1 base at V and 2 bases at J, with 7 bases between the two ends. This CDR3 has 13 amino acids. The germline V gene encodes CDR1 SGHKS and CDR2 YYEKEE (reference sequence). The DNA for the CDR3 is TGTGCCAGCAGCTTGACAGGGACCTACGAGCAGTACTTC. It yields the protein CASSLTGTYEQYF.

The genes are TRBV4-2 and TRBJ2-1; D perhaps matches TRBD1 (5 bases). Germline V gene sequence: CDR1 LGHNA, CDR2 YNFKEQ. With 1 base removed from V and 10 bases from J, the gap between germline ends came to 8 bases. The CDR3 length is 12 residues. The CDR3 reads CASSQVGREQFF. The DNA for the CDR3 is TGTGCCAGCAGCCAAGTGGGGCGGGAGCAGTTCTTC.

Many counts were recorded for this clonotype. V gene TRBV11-2 combines with J gene TRBJ2-7; 11 nucleotides align to TRBD1. The CDR3 spans 14 residues. The ends lost 1 base at V and 5 bases at J; junction bases unmatched: 1. Germline V gene lookup returns CDR1 SGHAT and CDR2 FQNNGV. CDR3 DNA: TGTGCCAGCAGCTTAGGGACAGGGGGCCACGAGCAGTACTTC. Protein: CASSLGTGGHEQYF.

This clonotype has a handful of counts. The chain employs TRBV15 and TRBJ1-2; 7 nucleotides align to TRBD1. The CDR3 extends over 15 amino acids. V lost 1 base and J lost 7; bases outside the gene matches: 9. CDR1 LNHNV and CDR2 YYDKDF come from the germline V gene (reference sequence). CDR3 nucleotides: TGTGCCACCAGCAGAGGAGGAAACAGGGGAGTTGGCTACACCTTC. This gives the protein CATSRGGNRGVGYTF. The full variable domain, its missing parts supplied by reference TRBV15 and TRBJ1-2, is DAMVIQNPRYQVTQFGKPVTLSCSQTLNHNVMYWYQQKSSQAPKLLFHYYDKDFNNEADTPDNFQSRRPNTSFCFLDIRSPGLGDTAMYLCATSRGGNRGVGYTFGSGTRLTVV.

This chain connects TRBV4-2 to TRBJ2-3; TRBD1 agrees at 11 bases. The ends lost 4 bases at V and 4 bases at J; junction bases unmatched: 16. Germline V gene data show CDR1 as LGHNA and CDR2 as YNFKEQ. There are 19 residues in the CDR3. The CDR3 loop is CASSPSLSGTGGYADTQYF. Here the CDR3 DNA reads TGTGCCAGCAGCCCATCATTGAGCGGGACAGGGGGATATGCAGATACGCAGTATTTT.

The table lists this clonotype with a few counts. A single base separates this from a much larger clone, so it may be a read error. The chain combines TRBV6-1 with TRBJ2-7; possibly TRBD2 for D (7 bases). The CDR3 has 15 residues. The V end lost 5 bases, the J end lost 2 bases, and 16 bases lay between the germline ends. From germline, CDR1 is MNHNS and CDR2 SASEGT. The DNA of the CDR3 is TGTGCCAGCAGTTATCACTGGGAGGGGGCCTACGAGCAGTACTTC. This codes for CASSYHWEGAYEQYF.

This clonotype appeared many times. The chain carries TRBV6-5 and TRBJ1-1, with a tentative D call TRBD1 (5 bases). Germline V gene sequence: CDR1 MNHEY, CDR2 SVGAGI. The CDR3 covers 14 residues. Trimming took 1 base from V and 5 from J, leaving 11 bases between them. CDR3 DNA: TGTGCCAGCAGTTACTATGGGACGATGACTGAAGCTTTCTTT. The encoded protein is CASSYYGTMTEAFF.

At least ten counts were recorded for this clonotype. This chain connects TRBV10-3 to TRBJ1-5; D may be TRBD1 (5 bases). With 0 bases removed from V and 11 bases from J, the gap between germline ends came to 11 bases. CDR1 and CDR2 (germline): ENHRY, SYGVKD. This CDR3 is 13 amino acids long. The CDR3 DNA reads as TGTGCCATCAGTGAGTCGGAGCTACAGGCCCAGCATTTT. Translating gives CAISESELQAQHF.

To note about this clonotype: Given a much more abundant clone one base away, this may be a read error. V gene TRBV11-2 combines with J gene TRBJ2-6, with 9 nucleotides matching TRBD1. This CDR3 is built from 15 residues. The ends lost 5 bases at V and 2 bases at J; junction bases unmatched: 1. Germline CDR1 is SGHAT and CDR2 is FQNNGV. The CDR3 DNA is TGTGCCAGCAGCGGGACAGGGCCTGGGGCCAACGTCCTGACTTTC. It is translated as CASSGTGPGANVLTF.

Ten or more counts support this clonotype. The chain recombines TRBV3-1 with TRBJ2-1, with TRBD2 matching 7 bases. Germline V lookup: CDR1 LGHDT, CDR2 YNNKEL (reference sequence). The CDR3 spans 16 residues. V lost 4 bases, J lost 0 bases, and 6 bases stayed unmatched. This CDR3 reads CASSPRLADSYNEQFF. In nucleotides, the CDR3 is TGTGCCAGCAGCCCTCGACTAGCAGACTCCTACAATGAGCAGTTCTTC.

The sample holds many counts of this clonotype. The CDR3 DNA reads TGTGCCAGCAGTCGGGGGACTAGCGGATCCTACGAGCAGTACTTC. Amino acid sequence: CASSRGTSGSYEQYF. The chain recombines TRBV28 with TRBJ2-7, with 11 bases fitting TRBD2. The CDR3 spans 15 residues. The germline gives CDR1 MDHEN, CDR2 SYDVKM. The J segment lost 1 base and the V segment lost 5 bases, leaving 4 bases of the junction unmatched. The full variable domain, completed using reference TRBV28 and TRBJ2-7, is DVKVTQSSRYLVKRTGEKVFLECVQDMDHENMFWYRQDPGLGLRLIYFSYDVKMKEKGDIPEGYSVSREKKERFSLILESASTNQTSMYLCASSRGTSGSYEQYFGPGTRLTVT.

The J gene is TRBJ2-1, the V gene TRBV28; 7 bases agree with TRBD2. Germline CDR1 is MDHEN and CDR2 is SYDVKM. Germline trimming cut 5 bases from V and 3 bases from J; bases unmatched to any gene: 10. This CDR3 has 16 residues. The DNA for the CDR3 is TGTGCCAGCAGTCAGAGAGCGGGACTAAGCTACAATGAGCAGTTCTTC. Translating gives CASSQRAGLSYNEQFF.

The J gene is TRBJ2-1, the V gene TRBV7-2, with D tentatively TRBD2 (5 bases). Germline assignment: CDR1 SGHTA and CDR2 FQGNSA. The V and J ends lost 4 bases and 4 bases respectively, with 11 bases between them. The CDR3 has 14 amino acids. The CDR3 sequence is CASSSAGVYNEQFF. CDR3 nucleotide sequence: TGTGCCAGCAGCTCCGCCGGGGTATACAATGAGCAGTTCTTC. Supplemented by reference TRBV7-2 and TRBJ2-1, the full variable domain reads GAGVSQSPSNKVTEKGKDVELRCDPISGHTALYWYRQSLGQGLEFLIYFQGNSAPDKSGLPSDRFSAERTGGSVSTLTIQRTQQEDSAVYLCASSSAGVYNEQFFGPGTRLTVL.

There are a few counts of this clonotype. The chain employs TRBV9 and TRBJ1-5, with 8 bases aligning to TRBD1. The CDR3 has 14 residues. Germline V lookup: CDR1 SGDLS, CDR2 YYNGEE. V was clipped by 6 bases and J by 6 bases; unmatched bases: 8. In nucleotides, the CDR3 is TGTGCCAGCAACGCAGGACAGGGTGGTCAGCCCCAGCATTTT. This sequence encodes CASNAGQGGQPQHF.

This clonotype was seen many times. The J gene is TRBJ2-1, the V gene TRBV5-1; D unresolved. Looked up from germline, CDR1 is SGHRS and CDR2 is YFSETQ. The V end lost 2 bases, the J end lost 5 bases, and 20 bases lay between the germline ends. The CDR3 consists of 17 residues. The chain's CDR3 is CASSLTFTSGRNNEQFF. CDR3 nucleotide sequence: TGCGCCAGCAGCTTAACCTTTACCAGTGGCAGGAACAATGAGCAGTTCTTC.

This clonotype turned up a few times. The chain joins TRBV7-9 to TRBJ2-5, with TRBD1 as a possible D gene (6 bases). Germline assignment: CDR1 SEHNR and CDR2 FQNEAQ (reference sequence). The CDR3 consists of 13 residues. Deletions cut 6 bases from V and 4 bases from J, with 12 bases between. CDR3 sequence: CASRAGGSETQYF. The CDR3 nucleotides are TGTGCCAGCAGAGCTGGGGGCTCAGAGACCCAGTACTTC.

The chain joins TRBV5-1 to TRBJ1-6, with TRBD1 matching 10 bases. The CDR3 length is 15 residues. Trimming at V came to 0 bases and at J to 6 bases, leaving 0 bases not matched to a gene. In germline, CDR1 is SGHRS, CDR2 YFSETQ. The CDR3 region is CASSLGQGANSPLHF. CDR3 nucleotides: TGCGCCAGCAGCTTGGGACAGGGGGCTAATTCACCCCTCCACTTT.